This record looks at one T cell receptor beta chain sequence and its context. What it recognizes is unknown. This entry is derived from a study of cytomegalovirus exposure and HLA in healthy donors. Study-level background: Genotyping of some 390 donors showed that 80% to 85% belonged to the Caucasian-associated ancestry cluster.

PCR used 60 Vbeta primers and 13 Jbeta primers. The table came from immunoSEQ multiplex PCR; TCRdb's copy has only in-frame clones and leaves some out. Of about 38,000 clones in the sample, roughly 85% are singletons; the top ten hold about 10%. Points from the study as a whole: Another analysis was done later, and it associated 16,951 TCR beta sequences with HLA alleles at 0.05 false discovery rate. Follow-up analysis later connected one missense variant in DCLRE1C with trimming of TCR beta V- and J-genes. Within the data, a cluster of highly shared sequence variants was likely a sequencing artifact.

Trimming shortened V by 3 bases and J by 4 bases, and 10 bases separated the two germline ends. The CDR3 consists of 14 residues. Germline V gene lookup returns CDR1 MNHNS and CDR2 SASEGT. The rearrangement links TRBV6-1 to TRBJ1-3; no definite D call. This clonotype was obtained from a woman aged 40 to 55 in good health and CMV-seropositive. Material: PBMCs. Here the CDR3 DNA reads TGTGCCAGCAGTGATAGAGGGCTGGGAAACACCATATATTTT. Protein product: CASSDRGLGNTIYF.